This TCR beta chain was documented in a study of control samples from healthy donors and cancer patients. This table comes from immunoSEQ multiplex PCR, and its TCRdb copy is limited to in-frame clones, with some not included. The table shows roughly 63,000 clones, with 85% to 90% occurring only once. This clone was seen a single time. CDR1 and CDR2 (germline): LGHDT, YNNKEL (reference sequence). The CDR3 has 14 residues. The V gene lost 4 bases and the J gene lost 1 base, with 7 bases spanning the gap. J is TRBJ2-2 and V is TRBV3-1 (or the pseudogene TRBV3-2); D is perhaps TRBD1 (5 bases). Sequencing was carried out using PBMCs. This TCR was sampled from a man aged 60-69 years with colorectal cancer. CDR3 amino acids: CASSRGQNTGELFF. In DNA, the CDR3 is TGTGCCAGCAGCCGCGGACAGAACACCGGGGAGCTGTTTTTT.